Following are 12 T cell receptor beta chains from one sample sequenced in a study of beta chain features in type 1 diabetes. Study outcomes and limitations: Type 1 diabetes patients showed a moderate but significant shortening of TCRB CDR3s in all four CD4+ subsets.

The authors reverse transcribed all of the isolated RNA, so sequencing captured expressed TCRB transcripts. TCRdb keeps only in-frame clones here, not all; method: immunoSEQ multiplex PCR. Of a few hundred thousand clones listed, roughly 25% are singletons. Their specific antigens are unknown. Sequencing was carried out using naive CD4+ T cells from blood. The receptors derive from a woman in her 30s with type 1 diabetes.

This clone occurred a few times. V is TRBV11-1 and J is TRBJ2-1, with 8 bases that match TRBD2. The germline V gene encodes CDR1 SGHAT and CDR2 FQDESV (reference sequence). The junction had 14 bases not matched to a gene; V was cut back by 5 bases and J by 5 bases. The length of the CDR3 is 17 residues. The CDR3 DNA reads as TGTGCCAGCAGCCCCAAGGGGAGGAGCGGGAGCAACAATGAGCAGTTCTTC. Translating it yields CASSPKGRSGSNNEQFF. The full variable domain, with the rest looked up from reference TRBV11-1 and TRBJ2-1, is EAEVAQSPRYKITEKSQAVAFWCDPISGHATLYWYRQILGQGPELLVQFQDESVVDDSQLPKDRFSAERLKGVDSTLKIQPAELGDSAMYLCASSPKGRSGSNNEQFFGPGTRLTVL.

A few counts support this clone. The chain uses TRBV29-1 and TRBJ2-5; maybe TRBD2 (5 bases). V dropped 8 bases and J dropped 2 bases, with 15 bases sitting between them. CDR1 and CDR2 (germline): SQVTM, ANQGSEA. The CDR3 totals 13 residues. In DNA, the CDR3 is TGCAGCTTGGTCCGGGGTCTGCAAGAGACCCAGTACTTC. This encodes CSLVRGLQETQYF.

This chain joins TRBV7-9 and TRBJ2-1; 9 bases match TRBD2. The CDR3 covers 15 residues. Losses at the gene ends were 1 base for V and 3 bases for J; bases not matched to a gene: 1. Germline V lookup: CDR1 SEHNR, CDR2 FQNEAQ (reference sequence). CDR3 coding DNA: TGTGCCAGCAGCTTAGAACTAGCGGGCTACAATGAGCAGTTCTTC. This codes for CASSLELAGYNEQFF.

This chain uses TRBV9 with TRBJ1-1; 8 nucleotides match TRBD1. The CDR3 spans 15 residues. After removal of 4 bases from V and 4 bases from J, the junction contained 9 bases not matched to a gene. The germline gives CDR1 SGDLS, CDR2 YYNGEE. The CDR3 spells CASSLYLGTGTEAFF. The CDR3 nucleotides are TGTGCCAGCAGCCTCTACCTTGGGACAGGCACTGAAGCTTTCTTT.

The chain is built from TRBV7-4 and TRBJ1-4; no firm D call. CDR1 SGHVT and CDR2 SQSDAQ come from the germline V gene. The CDR3 is 13 residues long. Trimming left V 0 bases short and J 10 bases short, with 9 bases between. Written as DNA, the CDR3 is TGTGCCAGCAGCTTAGCTCAGGCTGGAAAACTGTTTTTT. Protein: CASSLAQAGKLFF.

This clone was counted between two and nine times. This chain uses TRBV4-2 with TRBJ2-7; 9 bases agree with TRBD2. The V gene end was trimmed by 1 base and the J gene end by 5 bases; junction bases not matched to a gene: 9. CDR3 length equals 16 residues. In germline, CDR1 is LGHNA, CDR2 YNFKEQ. In DNA, the CDR3 is TGTGCCAGCAGCCAAGTTGGGCTAGCGGGATTCGACGAGCAGTACTTC. Translation: CASSQVGLAGFDEQYF.

V is TRBV7-6 and J is TRBJ1-2; D might be TRBD1 (5 bases). This CDR3 is built from 13 residues. The ends were cut back, 5 bases at V and 8 bases at J, with 15 bases in the middle. Germline V gives CDR1 SGHVS, CDR2 FNYEAQ. The CDR3 nucleotides are TGTGCCAGCAGCCATGGGGCAGTCGGAGGCTACACCTTC. Translated, it gives CASSHGAVGGYTF.

This clone appeared a few times. V usage is TRBV20-1 and J usage is TRBJ2-7; 8 bases fit TRBD2. CDR3 size: 11 residues. Germline V CDR1 and CDR2: DFQATT, SNEGSKA (reference sequence). The CDR3 DNA sequence: TGCGGGGCACAGCGGGGGAACGAGCAGTACTTC. This codes for CGAQRGNEQYF.

The chain uses TRBV2 and TRBJ2-1, with TRBD2 matching 13 bases. The CDR3 is made up of 15 amino acids. The V gene's germline CDR1 is SNHLY and CDR2 FYNNEI. The junction had 6 bases not matched to a gene; V was cut back by 5 bases and J by 8 bases. Here the CDR3 DNA reads TGTGCCAGCAGTCTAGGACTAGCGGGAGTCGATGAGCAGTTCTTC. Translation: CASSLGLAGVDEQFF.

This clone was observed a few times. CDR3 sequence reads: CASSQLLAGASTDTQYF. For the CDR3, the DNA is TGCGCCAGCAGCCAACTACTAGCGGGGGCTAGCACAGATACGCAGTATTTT. The chain is built from TRBV4-1 and TRBJ2-3; 11 nucleotides match TRBD2. The CDR3 is made up of 17 amino acids. Unmatched junction bases numbered 4, after V lost 2 bases and J lost 0 bases. Germline V gene lookup returns CDR1 MGHRA and CDR2 YSYEKL.

The gene calls are TRBV30 and TRBJ1-4, with 8 bases identical to TRBD1. CDR1 and CDR2 from the germline V gene are GTSNPN and SVGIG (reference sequence). The CDR3 has 15 residues. After removal of 3 bases from V and 6 bases from J, the junction contained 9 bases not matched to a gene. The CDR3 DNA follows: TGTGCCTGGAGCATGGGACAGGCACGTCATGAAAAACTGTTTTTT. This encodes CAWSMGQARHEKLFF. Full variable domain (remainder filled in from reference TRBV30 and TRBJ1-4): SQTIHQWPATLVQPVGSPLSLECTVEGTSNPNLYWYRQAAGRGLQLLFYSVGIGQISSEVPQNLSASRPQDRQFILSSKKLLLSDSGFYLCAWSMGQARHEKLFFGSGTQLSVL.

The chain employs TRBV7-3 and TRBJ2-7; a weak D match, TRBD2 (6 bases). Trimming stripped 6 bases from V and 0 bases from J, with 9 bases between. The CDR3 covers 13 residues. Per germline, CDR1 SGHTA and CDR2 FQGTGA. CDR3 sequence: CASSSGASYEQYF. CDR3 DNA: TGTGCCAGCAGTTCGGGAGCCTCCTACGAGCAGTACTTC.